The clone carrying this TCR beta chain was seen a handful of times. As yet, its antigen is unknown. In nominal health when sampled, donors likely had unrecorded immune exposures nonetheless. These data come from a study of cytomegalovirus exposure and HLA in healthy donors. General study results and limits: It was only CMV serostatus that was available as immune exposure information.

Germline loops: CDR1 MDHEN, CDR2 SYDVKM. V dropped 1 base and J dropped 1 base, with 14 bases sitting between them. This CDR3 comprises 16 residues. The primer mix had 60 Vbeta and 13 Jbeta primers. Original analysis: Later analysis identified 80 million to 90 million unique TCR beta chains, roughly 11 million shared. Data came from immunoSEQ multiplex PCR; TCRdb stores just in-frame clones and leaves some out. V and J calls and clone size follow that table, whereas D and trimming were derived from the DNA. In the table there are around 300,000 clones, around two thirds of which are singletons. The chain is built from TRBV28 and TRBJ2-7; tentatively, D is TRBD2 (5 bases). Sequencing input: PBMCs. The TCR comes from a female donor in good health and CMV-seronegative. The CDR3 bases are TGTGCCAGCAGTTTATTGGCGGGTCTAGAATCCTACGAGCAGTACTTC. It encodes CASSLLAGLESYEQYF.